The 13 T cell receptor beta chains below all came from one sample that was sequenced in a study of post-analysis software for immune sequencing data. Study-wide results and limits: Patients showed TRBV5-6, TRBV5-1 and TRBV20-1 among four to six TRBV segments more frequent than in controls.

Researchers reported that TCR beta cDNA libraries carried unique molecular identifiers. TCRdb processed the PCR reads anew with MiXCR; each CDR3 protein has one entry. The sample records more than 350,000 distinct CDR3 sequences, approximately 38% being singletons. No antigen is known for these receptors. Sequencing was done on a sample of blood. Receptors were obtained from a girl aged 2-10 years with multiple sclerosis.

This clonotype was detected a few times. V is TRBV11-2 and J is TRBJ2-1; D might be TRBD2 (6 bases). This CDR3 region has 15 residues. Trimming shortened V by 7 bases and J by 1 base, and 14 bases separated the two germline ends. Germline values: CDR1 SGHAT, CDR2 FQNNGV. The CDR3 sequence: CASTASGGSYNEQFF. The DNA for the CDR3 is TGTGCCAGCACCGCCTCCGGGGGTTCCTACAATGAGCAGTTCTTC.

The V call is TRBV12-3 or TRBV12-4, the J call TRBJ2-1; TRBD2 matches 9 bases. This CDR3 has 15 residues. J was trimmed by 9 bases and V by 1 base; bases with no gene match: 7. In nucleotides, the CDR3 is TGTGCCAGCAGTTTAGGAGCTAGCGGGATTCTTGAGCAGTTCTTC. Protein product: CASSLGASGILEQFF.

This clonotype turned up a few times. CDR3 in amino acids: CASSPGQRGGPQHF. In DNA, the CDR3 is TGTGCCAGCAGCCCGGGACAGCGAGGGGGGCCCCAGCATTTT. J is TRBJ1-5 and V is TRBV3-1, with 7 bases fitting TRBD1. After removal of 4 bases from V and 9 bases from J, the junction contained 9 bases not matched to a gene. Germline V gives CDR1 LGHDT, CDR2 YNNKEL (reference sequence). This CDR3 contains 14 residues.

J is TRBJ2-5 and V is TRBV6-5; TRBD2 agrees at 13 bases. Germline assignment: CDR1 MNHEY and CDR2 SVGAGI. V gave up 5 bases and J gave up 3 bases; unmatched junction bases: 6. There are 16 residues in the CDR3. DNA of the CDR3: TGTGCCAGCAGTCGCGGACTAGCGGGAGTAAAAGAGACCCAGTACTTC. The encoded protein is CASSRGLAGVKETQYF.

Regarding this clonotype: A junction end diverges from the germline sequence, so it may reflect a read error. J is TRBJ1-5 and V is TRBV4-1; D gene uncertain. CDR1 and CDR2 (germline): MGHRA, YSYEKL. This CDR3 has 15 amino acids. Written as DNA, the CDR3 is TGCGCCAGCAGCCAGTCATGGGTTGGCAATCAGTCCCAGCATTTT. Its translation is CASSQSWVGNQSQHF.

This clonotype was counted between two and nine times. The chain combines TRBV20-1 with TRBJ1-1; 12 bases map to TRBD1. The V gene end was trimmed by 8 bases and the J gene end by 1 base; junction bases not matched to a gene: 11. This CDR3 contains 16 residues. CDR1 is DFQATT, CDR2 SNEGSKA, per germline (reference sequence). The CDR3 nucleotides are TGCAGTTCAAGGGTACCGGGACAGGGGGCGAACACTGAAGCTTTCTTT. It yields the protein CSSRVPGQGANTEAFF.

This clonotype was counted between two and nine times. The rearrangement uses TRBV5-6 and TRBJ1-1; 8 bases align to TRBD1. From germline, CDR1 is SGHDT and CDR2 YYEEEE. V trimming: 4 bases; J trimming: 3 bases; junction bases outside the gene matches: 8. The CDR3 is 15 amino acids. The DNA for the CDR3 is TGTGCCAGCAGCCAATCTCCGACAGGGGACACTGAAGCTTTCTTT. Protein sequence: CASSQSPTGDTEAFF.

This chain links TRBV14 with TRBJ1-1; maybe TRBD1 (6 bases). The CDR3 covers 15 residues. Trimming cost V 1 base and J 5 bases, with 14 bases left between them. Germline V gene data show CDR1 as SGHDN and CDR2 as FVKESK. The CDR3 reads CASSQGASRGTEAFF. CDR3 nucleotide sequence: TGTGCCAGCAGCCAAGGGGCTTCTAGGGGGACTGAAGCTTTCTTT.

This chain links TRBV20-1 with TRBJ1-2, with D maybe TRBD1 (5 bases). The CDR3 totals 14 residues. In germline, CDR1 is DFQATT, CDR2 SNEGSKA (reference sequence). V lost 4 bases and J lost 0, with 12 bases in between. The CDR3 DNA is TGCAGTGCTAAACCGGGACGCGCTAACTATGGCTACACCTTC. Translating it yields CSAKPGRANYGYTF.

The rearrangement links TRBV12-3 or TRBV12-4 to TRBJ2-5, with TRBD2 matching over 8 bases. The junction had 5 bases not matched to a gene; V was cut back by 3 bases and J by 5 bases. This CDR3 is built from 14 residues. The CDR3 DNA sequence: TGTGCCAGCAGTTTCACTAGCGGTCTGGAGACCCAGTACTTC. Its translation: CASSFTSGLETQYF.

J is TRBJ2-7 and V is TRBV7-2, with D unresolved. The CDR3 sequence is 14 residues long. Per the germline V gene, CDR1 is SGHTA and CDR2 is FQGNSA. With 3 bases removed from V and 7 bases from J, the gap between germline ends came to 16 bases. The CDR3 bases are TGTGCCAGCAGCTTTAAGGGCCTGGAGTTGGAGCAGTACTTC. Translating gives CASSFKGLELEQYF.

In its sample, this clonotype was seen a few times. This chain connects TRBV5-1 to TRBJ2-1, with TRBD1 matching over 9 bases. The CDR3 spans 16 residues. V was clipped by 0 bases and J by 8 bases; unmatched bases: 9. Germline V CDR1 and CDR2: SGHRS, YFSETQ. CDR3 bases: TGCGCCAGCAGCTTGGCTCGGGACAGGGAAGGCTATGAGCAGTTCTTC. This gives the protein CASSLARDREGYEQFF.

This sequence joins TRBV5-1 and TRBJ1-5; 10 nucleotides line up with TRBD1. Germline V gene lookup returns CDR1 SGHRS and CDR2 YFSETQ. After removal of 4 bases from V and 7 bases from J, the junction contained 14 bases not matched to a gene. The length of the CDR3 is 17 residues. CDR3 nucleotide sequence: TGCGCCAGCAGCATCTCCGGGACAGGGGCAATTTGGCAGCCCCAGCATTTT. Its translation is CASSISGTGAIWQPQHF. The whole variable domain, remainder taken from reference TRBV5-1 and TRBJ1-5, is KAGVTQTPRYLIKTRGQQVTLSCSPISGHRSVSWYQQTPGQGLQFLFEYFSETQRNKGNFPGRFSGRQFSNSRSEMNVSTLELGDSALYLCASSISGTGAIWQPQHFGDGTRLSIL.